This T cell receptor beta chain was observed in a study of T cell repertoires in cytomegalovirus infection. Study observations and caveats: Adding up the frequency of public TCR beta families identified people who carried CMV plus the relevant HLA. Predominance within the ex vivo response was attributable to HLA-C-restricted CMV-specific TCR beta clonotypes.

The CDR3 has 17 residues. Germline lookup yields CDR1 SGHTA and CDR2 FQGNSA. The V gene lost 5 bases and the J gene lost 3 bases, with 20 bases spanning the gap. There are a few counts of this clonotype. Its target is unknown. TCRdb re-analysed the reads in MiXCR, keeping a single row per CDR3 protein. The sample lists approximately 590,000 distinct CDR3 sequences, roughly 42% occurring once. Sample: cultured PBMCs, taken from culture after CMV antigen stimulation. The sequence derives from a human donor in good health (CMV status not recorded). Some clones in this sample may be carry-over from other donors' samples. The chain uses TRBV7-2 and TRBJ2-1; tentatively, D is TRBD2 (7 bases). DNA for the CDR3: TGTGCCAGCAGCAGGGATGGGGGGGCCGAGGGCTACAATGAGCAGTTCTTC. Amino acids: CASSRDGGAEGYNEQFF.